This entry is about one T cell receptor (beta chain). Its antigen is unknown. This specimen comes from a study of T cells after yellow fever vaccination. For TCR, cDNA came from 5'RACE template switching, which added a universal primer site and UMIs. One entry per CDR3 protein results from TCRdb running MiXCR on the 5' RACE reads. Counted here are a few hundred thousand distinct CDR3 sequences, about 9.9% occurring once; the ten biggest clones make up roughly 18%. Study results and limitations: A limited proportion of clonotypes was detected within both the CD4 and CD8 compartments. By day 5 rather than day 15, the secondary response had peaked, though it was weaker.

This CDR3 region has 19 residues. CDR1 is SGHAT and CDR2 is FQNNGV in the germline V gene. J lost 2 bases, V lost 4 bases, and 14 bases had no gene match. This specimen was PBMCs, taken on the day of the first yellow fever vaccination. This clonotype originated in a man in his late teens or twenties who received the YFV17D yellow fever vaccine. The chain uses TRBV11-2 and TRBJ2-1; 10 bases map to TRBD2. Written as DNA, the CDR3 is TGTGCCAGCAGCTATGGGGGACAGATCGGACTAGCGGCCTACAATGAGCAGTTCTTC. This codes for CASSYGGQIGLAAYNEQFF. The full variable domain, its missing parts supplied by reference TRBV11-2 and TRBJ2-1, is EAGVAQSPRYKIIEKRQSVAFWCNPISGHATLYWYQQILGQGPKLLIQFQNNGVVDDSQLPKDRFSAERLKGVDSTLKIQPAKLEDSAVYLCASSYGGQIGLAAYNEQFFGPGTRLTVL.